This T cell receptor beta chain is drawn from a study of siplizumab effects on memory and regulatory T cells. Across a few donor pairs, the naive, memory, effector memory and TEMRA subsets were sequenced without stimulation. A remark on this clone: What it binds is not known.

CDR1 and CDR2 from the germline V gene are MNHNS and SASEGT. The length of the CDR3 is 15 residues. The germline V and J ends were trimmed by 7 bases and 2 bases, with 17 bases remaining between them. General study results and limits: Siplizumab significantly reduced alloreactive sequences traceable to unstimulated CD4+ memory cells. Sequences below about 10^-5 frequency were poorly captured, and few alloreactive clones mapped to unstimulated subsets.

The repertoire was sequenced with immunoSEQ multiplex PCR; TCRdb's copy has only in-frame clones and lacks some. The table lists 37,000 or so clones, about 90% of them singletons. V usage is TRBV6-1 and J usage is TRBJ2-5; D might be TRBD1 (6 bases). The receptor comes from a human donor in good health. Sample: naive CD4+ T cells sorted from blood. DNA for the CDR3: TGTGCCAGCACCTCTCTTCAGGGGCCACAAGAGACCCAGTACTTC. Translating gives CASTSLQGPQETQYF.